This T cell receptor beta chain was captured in a study of Graves' ophthalmopathy and Graves' hyperthyroidism. Transcripts of RNA were the source for amplifying TCR beta CDR3 regions. First-round RT-PCR with HTBI primers preceded a second-round multiplex PCR. TCRdb passed the multiplex PCR reads through MiXCR, listing each CDR3 protein once. The sample holds about 620,000 distinct CDR3 sequences, 20% to 25% seen once. The CDR3 is made up of 12 amino acids. CDR1 SQVTM and CDR2 ANQGSEA come from the germline V gene. This rearrangement joins TRBV29-1 to TRBJ1-2, with a tentative D call TRBD1 (5 bases). This TCR derives from a woman between 18 and 29 years old with stable Graves' hyperthyroidism. Some clones in this sample may be carry-over from other donors' samples. The sample taken for sequencing was peripheral blood. The DNA of the CDR3 is TGCAGTGCGGAGGGGCAGGGCTATGGCTACACCTTC. It yields the protein CSAEGQGYGYTF.